This T cell receptor beta chain stems from a study of blood T cell repertoires in COVID-19. Profiling relied on immunoSEQ multiplex PCR, and the TCRdb table lists in-frame clones only, not all of them. Of roughly 250,000 clones listed, roughly 83% were seen once; the top ten hold approximately 2%. The V gene end was trimmed by 6 bases and the J gene end by 4 bases; junction bases not matched to a gene: 6. The CDR3 loop spans 15 amino acids. Germline lookup yields CDR1 ENHRY and CDR2 SYGVKD. Participants had their cohort set by participant-reported clinical history. This TCR was sampled from a woman in her fifties or sixties who had recovered from COVID-19. The specimen sequenced was PBMCs or T cells enriched from blood (not recorded which). The V call is TRBV10-3, the J call TRBJ2-1, with 10 bases matching TRBD2. This CDR3 is CAIRPGLANYNEQFF. The CDR3 DNA sequence: TGTGCCATCAGACCGGGACTAGCGAATTACAATGAGCAGTTCTTC.